This T cell receptor (beta chain) was identified during a study of T cells in Graves' hyperthyroidism and ophthalmopathy. The germline V gene encodes CDR1 MNHEY and CDR2 SVGEGT. The V gene lost 0 bases and the J gene lost 6 bases, with 9 bases spanning the gap. This CDR3 spans 14 amino acids. Clinical symptoms, serum thyroxine, TRAb, thyroid ultrasound and orbital computed tomography established diagnosis. Amplification of TCR beta CDR3 regions was performed using RNA transcripts as template. TCR CDR3 regions were first amplified by RT-PCR with HTBI primers. TCRdb reprocessed the multiplex PCR reads with MiXCR, giving one entry per CDR3 protein. The sample holds some 360,000 distinct CDR3 sequences, about 15% seen once.

Sequencing was performed on blood. J is TRBJ1-5 and V is TRBV6-2 or TRBV6-3; tentatively, D is TRBD1 (5 bases). The clonotype originates from a woman in her sixties with Graves' hyperthyroidism. In DNA, the CDR3 is TGTGCCAGCAGTTACTCGGCGACAGTTCAGCCCCAGCATTTT. Translated: CASSYSATVQPQHF.